This T cell receptor (beta chain) derives from a study of cytomegalovirus exposure and HLA in healthy donors. The table came from immunoSEQ multiplex PCR; TCRdb's copy has only in-frame clones and leaves some out. The table has about 130,000 clones, just under 90% seen once. CDR1 is SEHNR, CDR2 FQNEAQ, per germline (reference sequence). V was pared by 2 bases and J by 3 bases, with 13 bases between. This CDR3 has 15 residues. The sequenced sample was PBMCs. J is TRBJ1-1 and V is TRBV7-9, with D uncertain. The TCR sequence derives from a man aged 25-45 years in good health and CMV-seronegative. Written as DNA, the CDR3 is TGTGCCAGCAGCTTATTGGAGGGAGGAGACACTGAAGCTTTCTTT. Its translation is CASSLLEGGDTEAFF.